This TCR beta chain was recovered during a study of beta chain features in type 1 diabetes. As for this clone: Its antigen is still unknown.

Study outcomes and limitations: Shorter TCRB CDR3s, moderately but significantly so, were found in Type 1 diabetes patients in all four CD4+ subsets. Shorter templates might be favored by PCR, and equally so in patients and in controls.

There was one heparinised blood draw per donor, averaging roughly 120 mL. Germline trimming cut 1 base from V and 5 bases from J; bases unmatched to any gene: 3. CDR3 length: 15 residues. Germline lookup yields CDR1 SGHAT and CDR2 FQNNGV. The study reverse transcribed the entire isolated RNA, so it sequenced expressed TCRB transcripts. The assay was immunoSEQ multiplex PCR, and TCRdb's table has in-frame clones only and misses some. There are around 690,000 clones in the sample; about an eighth occur only once, and 0.095% to 0.15% lies in the top ten. Sequenced sample: naive CD4+ T cells from blood. This receptor was identified in a man aged 25-45 years with type 1 diabetes. The gene calls are TRBV11-2 and TRBJ2-1; TRBD1 matches 9 bases. This CDR3 reads CASSLVTGGNNEQFF. CDR3 bases: TGTGCCAGCAGCTTAGTGACAGGGGGAAACAATGAGCAGTTCTTC.